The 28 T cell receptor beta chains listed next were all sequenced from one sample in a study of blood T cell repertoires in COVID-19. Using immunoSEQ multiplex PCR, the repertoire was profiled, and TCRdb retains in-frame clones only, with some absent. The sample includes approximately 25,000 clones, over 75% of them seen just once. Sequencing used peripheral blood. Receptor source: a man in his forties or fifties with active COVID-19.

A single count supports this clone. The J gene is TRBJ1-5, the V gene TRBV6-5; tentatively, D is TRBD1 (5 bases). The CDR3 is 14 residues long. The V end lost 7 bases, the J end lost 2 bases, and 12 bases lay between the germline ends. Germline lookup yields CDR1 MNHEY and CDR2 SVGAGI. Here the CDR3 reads CASKRGYGNQPQHF. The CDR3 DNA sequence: TGTGCCAGCAAGCGGGGGTATGGCAATCAGCCCCAGCATTTT.

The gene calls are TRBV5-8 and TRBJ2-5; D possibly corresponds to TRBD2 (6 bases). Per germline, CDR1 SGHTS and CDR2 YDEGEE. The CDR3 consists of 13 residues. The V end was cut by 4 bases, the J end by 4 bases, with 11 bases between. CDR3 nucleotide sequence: TGTGCCAGCAGCGACTGGGGAGGAGAGACCCAGTACTTC. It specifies CASSDWGGETQYF.

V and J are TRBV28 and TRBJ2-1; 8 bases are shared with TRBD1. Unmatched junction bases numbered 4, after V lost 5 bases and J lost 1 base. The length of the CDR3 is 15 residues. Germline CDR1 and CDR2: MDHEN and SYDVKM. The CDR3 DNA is TGTGCCAGCAGTATCCGGGACAGGTCCTACAATGAGCAGTTCTTC. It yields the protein CASSIRDRSYNEQFF.

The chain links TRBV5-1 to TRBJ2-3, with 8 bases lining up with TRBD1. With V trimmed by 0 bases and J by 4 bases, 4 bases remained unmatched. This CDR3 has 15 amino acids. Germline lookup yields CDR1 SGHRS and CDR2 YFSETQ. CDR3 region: CASSLGAGGADTQYF. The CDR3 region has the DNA TGCGCCAGCAGCTTGGGGGCAGGGGGCGCAGATACGCAGTATTTT. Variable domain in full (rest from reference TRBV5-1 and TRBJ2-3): KAGVTQTPRYLIKTRGQQVTLSCSPISGHRSVSWYQQTPGQGLQFLFEYFSETQRNKGNFPGRFSGRQFSNSRSEMNVSTLELGDSALYLCASSLGAGGADTQYFGPGTRLTVL.

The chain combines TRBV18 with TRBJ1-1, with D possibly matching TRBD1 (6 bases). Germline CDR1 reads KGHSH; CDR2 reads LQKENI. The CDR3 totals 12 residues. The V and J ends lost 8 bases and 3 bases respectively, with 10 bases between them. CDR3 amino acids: CASTTGYTEAFF. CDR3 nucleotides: TGTGCCAGCACTACAGGGTACACTGAAGCTTTCTTT.

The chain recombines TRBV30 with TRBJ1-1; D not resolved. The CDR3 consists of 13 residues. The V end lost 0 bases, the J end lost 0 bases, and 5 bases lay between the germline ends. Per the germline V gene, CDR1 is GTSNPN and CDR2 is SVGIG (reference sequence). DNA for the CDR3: TGTGCCTGGAGTGTATCCATGAACACTGAAGCTTTCTTT. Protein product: CAWSVSMNTEAFF.

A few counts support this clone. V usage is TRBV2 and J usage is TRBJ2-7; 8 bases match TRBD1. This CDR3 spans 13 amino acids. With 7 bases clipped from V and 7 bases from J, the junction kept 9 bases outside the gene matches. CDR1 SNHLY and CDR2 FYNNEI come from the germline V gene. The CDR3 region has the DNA TGTGCCAGCAACTTGGGACAGGCCGGAGAGCAGTACTTC. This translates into CASNLGQAGEQYF.

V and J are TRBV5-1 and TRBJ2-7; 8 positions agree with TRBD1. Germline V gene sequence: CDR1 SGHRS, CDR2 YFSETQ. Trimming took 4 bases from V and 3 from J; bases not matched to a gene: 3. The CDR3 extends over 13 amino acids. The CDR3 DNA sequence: TGCGCCAGCAGCCATGGACAGGGCTACGAGCAGTACGTC. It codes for CASSHGQGYEQYV.

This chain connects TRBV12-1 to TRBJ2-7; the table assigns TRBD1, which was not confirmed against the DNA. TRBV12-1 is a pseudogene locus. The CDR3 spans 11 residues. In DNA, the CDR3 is TGTGCCAGCCGAGACAACAGCGAGCAGTACGTC. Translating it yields CASRDNSEQYV.

The CDR3 sequence: CASSRGGNEKLFF. Here the CDR3 DNA reads TGTGCCAGCAGCAGGGGGGGGAATGAAAAACTGTTTTTT. This sequence joins TRBV7-6 and TRBJ1-4; possibly TRBD1 for D (6 bases). Germline V gene data show CDR1 as SGHVS and CDR2 as FNYEAQ. The CDR3 is 13 residues long. Trimming stripped 5 bases from V and 5 bases from J, with 9 bases between.

CDR3 loop: CASSLGVLAGRAYNEQFF. In DNA form, the CDR3 reads TGTGCCAGCAGCTTGGGGGTTTTGGCGGGAAGGGCCTACAATGAGCAGTTCTTC. The V call is TRBV5-4, the J call TRBJ2-1; D might be TRBD2 (6 bases). The ends were cut back, 0 bases at V and 2 bases at J, with 18 bases in the middle. CDR1 and CDR2 from the germline V gene are SGHNT and YYREEE (reference sequence). The CDR3 sequence is 18 residues long.

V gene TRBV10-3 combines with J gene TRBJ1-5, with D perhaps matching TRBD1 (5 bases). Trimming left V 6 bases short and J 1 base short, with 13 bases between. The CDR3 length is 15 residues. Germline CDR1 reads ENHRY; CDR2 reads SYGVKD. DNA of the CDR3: TGTGCCATCAGCTCAGGGTTAGAGAGCAATCAGCCCCAGCATTTT. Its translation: CAISSGLESNQPQHF.

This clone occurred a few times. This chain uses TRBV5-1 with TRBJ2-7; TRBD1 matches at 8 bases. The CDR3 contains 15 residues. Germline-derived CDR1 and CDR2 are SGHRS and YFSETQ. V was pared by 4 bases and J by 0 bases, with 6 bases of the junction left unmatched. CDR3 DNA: TGCGCCAGCAGCACGGGACAGGTAATCTCCTACGAGCAGTACTTC. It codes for CASSTGQVISYEQYF.

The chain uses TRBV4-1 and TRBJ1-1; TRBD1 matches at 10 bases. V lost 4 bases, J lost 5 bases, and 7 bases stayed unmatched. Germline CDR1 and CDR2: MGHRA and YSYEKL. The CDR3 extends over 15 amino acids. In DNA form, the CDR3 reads TGCGCCAGCAGCCGAGGACAGGGGGGAGGGACTGAAGCTTTCTTT. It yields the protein CASSRGQGGGTEAFF.

The CDR3 spells CASSGTSGTSETQYF. In DNA, the CDR3 is TGTGCCAGCAGTGGGACTAGCGGGACTAGCGAGACCCAGTACTTC. This chain connects TRBV2 to TRBJ2-5, with 12 bases identical to TRBD2. The germline V gene encodes CDR1 SNHLY and CDR2 FYNNEI. The CDR3 totals 15 residues. V dropped 4 bases and J dropped 5; count of bases not matched to a gene: 5.

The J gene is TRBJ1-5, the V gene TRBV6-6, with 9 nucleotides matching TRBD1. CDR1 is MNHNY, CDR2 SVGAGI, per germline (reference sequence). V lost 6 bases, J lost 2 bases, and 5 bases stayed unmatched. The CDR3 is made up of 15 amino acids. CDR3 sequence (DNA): TGTGCCAGCAGCGAGGACAGGGGTGGCAATCAGCCCCAGCATTTT. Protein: CASSEDRGGNQPQHF.

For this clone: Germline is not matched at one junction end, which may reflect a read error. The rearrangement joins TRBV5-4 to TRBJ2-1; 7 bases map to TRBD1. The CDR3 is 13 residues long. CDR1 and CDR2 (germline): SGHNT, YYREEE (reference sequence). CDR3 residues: CASSLRDSLWLVF. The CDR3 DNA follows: TGTGCCAGCAGCTTGAGGGACAGCCTCTGGTTAGTCTTC. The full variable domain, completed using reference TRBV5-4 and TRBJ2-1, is ETGVTQSPTHLIKTRGQQVTLRCSSQSGHNTVSWYQQALGQGPQFIFQYYREEENGRGNFPPRFSGLQFPNYSSELNVNALELDDSALYLCASSLRDSLWLVFGPGTRLTVL.

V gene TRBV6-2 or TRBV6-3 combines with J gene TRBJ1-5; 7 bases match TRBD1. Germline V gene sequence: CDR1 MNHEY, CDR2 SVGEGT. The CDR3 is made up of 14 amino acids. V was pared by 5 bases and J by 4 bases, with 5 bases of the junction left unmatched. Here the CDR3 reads CASSTQQGNQPQHF. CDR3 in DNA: TGTGCCAGCAGTACCCAACAGGGGAATCAGCCCCAGCATTTT.

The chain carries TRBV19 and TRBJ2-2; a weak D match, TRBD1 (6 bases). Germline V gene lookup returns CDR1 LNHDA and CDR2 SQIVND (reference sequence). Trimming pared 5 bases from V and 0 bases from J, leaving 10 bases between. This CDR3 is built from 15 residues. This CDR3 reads CASSPRTANTGELFF. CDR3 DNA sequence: TGTGCCAGTAGTCCCCGGACAGCGAACACCGGGGAGCTGTTTTTT.

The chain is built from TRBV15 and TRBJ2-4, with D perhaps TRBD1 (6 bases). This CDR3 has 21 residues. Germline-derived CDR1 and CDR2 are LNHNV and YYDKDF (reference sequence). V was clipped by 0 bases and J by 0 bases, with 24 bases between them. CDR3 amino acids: CATSRDKGGHILLLAKNIQYF. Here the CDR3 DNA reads TGTGCCACCAGCAGAGATAAAGGGGGACACATCCTACTTCTAGCCAAAAACATTCAGTACTTC.

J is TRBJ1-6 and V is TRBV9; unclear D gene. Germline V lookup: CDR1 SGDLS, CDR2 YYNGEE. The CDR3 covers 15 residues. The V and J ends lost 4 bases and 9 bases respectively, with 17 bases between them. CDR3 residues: CASSPPSQRGSPLHF. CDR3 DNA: TGTGCCAGCAGCCCCCCGTCCCAACGGGGTTCACCCCTCCACTTT.

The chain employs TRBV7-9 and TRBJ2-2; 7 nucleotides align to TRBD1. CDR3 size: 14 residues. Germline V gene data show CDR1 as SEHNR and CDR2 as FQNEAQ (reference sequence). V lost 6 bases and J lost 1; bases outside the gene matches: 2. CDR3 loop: CASSRDRNTGELFF. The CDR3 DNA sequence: TGTGCCAGCAGTAGGGACAGGAACACCGGGGAGCTGTTTTTT. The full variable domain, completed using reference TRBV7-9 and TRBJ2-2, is DTGVSQNPRHKITKRGQNVTFRCDPISEHNRLYWYRQTLGQGPEFLTYFQNEAQLEKSRLLSDRFSAERPKGSFSTLEIQRTEQGDSAMYLCASSRDRNTGELFFGEGSRLTVL.

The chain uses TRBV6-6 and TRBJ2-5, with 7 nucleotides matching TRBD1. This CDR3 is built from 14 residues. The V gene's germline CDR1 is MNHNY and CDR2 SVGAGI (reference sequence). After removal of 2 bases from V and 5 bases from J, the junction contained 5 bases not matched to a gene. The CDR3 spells CASSYRGRGETQYF. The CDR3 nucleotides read TGTGCCAGCAGTTACAGGGGGCGCGGGGAGACCCAGTACTTC.

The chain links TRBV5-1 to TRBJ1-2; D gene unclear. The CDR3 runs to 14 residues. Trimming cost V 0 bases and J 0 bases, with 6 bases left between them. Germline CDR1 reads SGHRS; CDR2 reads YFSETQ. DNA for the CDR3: TGCGCCAGCAGCTTGGACGGAGCTAACTATGGCTACACCTTC. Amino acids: CASSLDGANYGYTF. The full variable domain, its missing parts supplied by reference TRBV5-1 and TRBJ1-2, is KAGVTQTPRYLIKTRGQQVTLSCSPISGHRSVSWYQQTPGQGLQFLFEYFSETQRNKGNFPGRFSGRQFSNSRSEMNVSTLELGDSALYLCASSLDGANYGYTFGSGTRLTVV.

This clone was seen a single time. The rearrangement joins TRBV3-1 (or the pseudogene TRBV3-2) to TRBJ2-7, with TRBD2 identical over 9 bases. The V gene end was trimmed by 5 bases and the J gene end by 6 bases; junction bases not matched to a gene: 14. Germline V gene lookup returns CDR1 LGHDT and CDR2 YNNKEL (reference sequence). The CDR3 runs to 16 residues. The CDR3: CASSMKAGGLSSEQYF. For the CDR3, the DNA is TGTGCCAGCAGCATGAAAGCGGGGGGACTAAGCTCCGAGCAGTACTTC.

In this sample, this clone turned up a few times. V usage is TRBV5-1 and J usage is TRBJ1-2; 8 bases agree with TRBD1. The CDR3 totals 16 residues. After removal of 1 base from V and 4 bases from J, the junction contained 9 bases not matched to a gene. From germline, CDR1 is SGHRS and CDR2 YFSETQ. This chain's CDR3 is CASSLRQGAMSYGYTF. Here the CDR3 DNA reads TGCGCCAGCAGCTTGAGGCAGGGGGCTATGAGCTATGGCTACACCTTC.

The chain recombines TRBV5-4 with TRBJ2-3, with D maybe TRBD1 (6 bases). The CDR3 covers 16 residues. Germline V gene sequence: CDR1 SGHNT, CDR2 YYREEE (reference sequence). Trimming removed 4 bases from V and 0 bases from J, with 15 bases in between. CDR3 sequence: CASSNQLGASTDTQYF. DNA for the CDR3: TGTGCCAGCAGCAACCAGTTGGGGGCGAGCACAGATACGCAGTATTTT.

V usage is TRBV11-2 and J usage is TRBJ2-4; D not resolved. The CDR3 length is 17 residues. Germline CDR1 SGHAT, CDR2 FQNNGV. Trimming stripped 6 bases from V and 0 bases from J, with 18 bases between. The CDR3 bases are TGTGCCAGCAGTACTCAACCCGGTAATCTAGCCAAAAACATTCAGTACTTC. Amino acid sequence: CASSTQPGNLAKNIQYF. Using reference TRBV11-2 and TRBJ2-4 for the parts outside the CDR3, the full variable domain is EAGVAQSPRYKIIEKRQSVAFWCNPISGHATLYWYQQILGQGPKLLIQFQNNGVVDDSQLPKDRFSAERLKGVDSTLKIQPAKLEDSAVYLCASSTQPGNLAKNIQYFGAGTRLSVL.